The 32 T cell receptor beta chains below all came from one sample that was sequenced in a study of shared clonotypes between healthy human individuals. Sequencing used immunoSEQ multiplex PCR; TCRdb keeps in-frame clones, though not all of them. The sample holds some 2,400,000 clones; under 97% are singletons and the top ten take around 0.13%. Sequenced input: naive CD4+ T cells sorted from blood. Subset described: CD45RA+ positively selected. These receptors all come from a man younger than 35 in good health.

J is TRBJ2-1 and V is TRBV7-2; the match to TRBD2 covers 7 bases. CDR3 length: 13 amino acids. Germline V lookup: CDR1 SGHTA, CDR2 FQGNSA. V gave up 4 bases and J gave up 9 bases; unmatched junction bases: 6. This chain's CDR3 is CASSSPLASEQFF. The CDR3 DNA follows: TGTGCCAGCAGCTCCCCACTAGCGAGTGAGCAGTTCTTC. The whole variable domain, filled in from reference TRBV7-2 and TRBJ2-1, reads GAGVSQSPSNKVTEKGKDVELRCDPISGHTALYWYRQSLGQGLEFLIYFQGNSAPDKSGLPSDRFSAERTGGSVSTLTIQRTQQEDSAVYLCASSSPLASEQFFGPGTRLTVL.

Concerning this clone: This CDR3 is also generated by other DNA sequences in the sample. The rearrangement uses TRBV18 and TRBJ1-3; D unresolved. The V gene's germline CDR1 is KGHSH and CDR2 LQKENI. Trimming took off 1 base at V and 0 bases at J, with 4 bases between the two ends. The CDR3 runs 14 residues. The CDR3 DNA is TGTGCCAGCTCACCACAGGGCTCTGGAAACACCATATATTTT. Its protein product is CASSPQGSGNTIYF.

The rearrangement links TRBV28 to TRBJ2-5; TRBD2 agrees at 7 bases. This CDR3 contains 13 residues. Germline CDR1 is MDHEN and CDR2 is SYDVKM. The V and J ends lost 2 bases and 7 bases, in that order; junction bases with no gene match: 4. CDR3 in amino acids: CASSLAGDPTQYF. The CDR3, as DNA: TGTGCCAGCAGTTTAGCGGGGGATCCGACCCAGTACTTC. Drawing the rest from reference TRBV28 and TRBJ2-5, the complete variable domain is DVKVTQSSRYLVKRTGEKVFLECVQDMDHENMFWYRQDPGLGLRLIYFSYDVKMKEKGDIPEGYSVSREKKERFSLILESASTNQTSMYLCASSLAGDPTQYFGPGTRLLVL.

This chain links TRBV6-5 with TRBJ1-2; D gene uncertain. Trimming pared 0 bases from V and 9 bases from J, leaving 11 bases between. This CDR3 region has 13 residues. CDR1 is MNHEY and CDR2 is SVGAGI in the germline V gene. The DNA of the CDR3 is TGTGCCAGCAGTTACTCGAACACCCGGAGCTACACCTTC. It codes for CASSYSNTRSYTF.

The chain combines TRBV11-2 with TRBJ2-7; 7 nucleotides line up with TRBD1. In germline, CDR1 is SGHAT, CDR2 FQNNGV. The CDR3 has 14 residues. Germline trimming cut 2 bases from V and 4 bases from J; bases unmatched to any gene: 5. The CDR3 nucleotides are TGTGCCAGCAGCTTACTTCTACAGGGGTACGAGCAGTACTTC. The encoded protein is CASSLLLQGYEQYF. The whole variable domain, remainder taken from reference TRBV11-2 and TRBJ2-7, is EAGVAQSPRYKIIEKRQSVAFWCNPISGHATLYWYQQILGQGPKLLIQFQNNGVVDDSQLPKDRFSAERLKGVDSTLKIQPAKLEDSAVYLCASSLLLQGYEQYFGPGTRLTVT.

This sequence joins TRBV6-6 and TRBJ2-7; tentatively, D is TRBD2 (7 bases). This CDR3 has 15 residues. The V end lost 3 bases, the J end lost 6 bases, and 18 bases lay between the germline ends. From germline, CDR1 is MNHNY and CDR2 SVGAGI (reference sequence). CDR3 nucleotides: TGTGCCAGCAGTTATTTCGGGGGGCCATCGAGCGAGCAGTACTTC. It translates to CASSYFGGPSSEQYF.

The chain has TRBV10-3 and TRBJ1-2, with a weak D call TRBD1 (5 bases). The CDR3 runs to 17 residues. From germline, CDR1 is ENHRY and CDR2 SYGVKD. Deletions cut 4 bases from V and 4 bases from J, with 22 bases between. CDR3 coding DNA: TGTGCCATCAGTGTCGGGGCAGGGCCTACGGGGCGCTATGGCTACACCTTC. Amino acids: CAISVGAGPTGRYGYTF.

For this clone: The sample holds other DNA sequences that translate to the same CDR3. The chain is built from TRBV5-6 and TRBJ1-1; 7 nucleotides agree with TRBD1. V lost 1 base to trimming and J lost 4 bases; unmatched junction nucleotides: 4. In germline, CDR1 is SGHDT, CDR2 YYEEEE. The CDR3 contains 14 residues. CDR3 nucleotide sequence: TGTGCCAGCAGCTTGAGGGGGCGCTTCACTGAAGCTTTCTTT. It is translated as CASSLRGRFTEAFF.

The rearrangement uses TRBV29-1 and TRBJ1-4; weak D call: TRBD1 (5 bases). This CDR3 spans 14 amino acids. CDR1 and CDR2 from the germline V gene are SQVTM and ANQGSEA. The V and J ends lost 6 bases and 3 bases respectively, with 14 bases between them. CDR3 sequence: CSVNTGLPNEKLFF. The CDR3, as DNA: TGCAGCGTGAATACAGGTCTTCCTAATGAAAAACTGTTTTTT.

The chain recombines TRBV20-1 with TRBJ1-1; D remains unclear. The CDR3 contains 11 residues. Between the trimmed V and J ends, which lost 5 bases and 4 bases, there was a span of 8 bases. Germline V lookup: CDR1 DFQATT, CDR2 SNEGSKA (reference sequence). For the CDR3, the DNA is TGCAGTGCTTCATCAATCACTGAAGCTTTCTTT. Residues: CSASSITEAFF.

This clone occurred once. The chain joins TRBV10-3 to TRBJ2-7; 12 bases agree with TRBD2. The V gene end was trimmed by 6 bases and the J gene end by 1 base; junction bases not matched to a gene: 4. The CDR3 is 15 residues long. Germline V gene data show CDR1 as ENHRY and CDR2 as SYGVKD. The CDR3 is CAISGTSGPSYEQYF. CDR3 nucleotide sequence: TGTGCCATCAGCGGGACTAGCGGGCCATCCTACGAGCAGTACTTC.

The genes are TRBV11-2 and TRBJ2-2, with D hard to call. Per the germline V gene, CDR1 is SGHAT and CDR2 is FQNNGV. V gave up 5 bases and J gave up 2 bases, with 9 bases separating them. The CDR3 runs to 14 residues. DNA of the CDR3: TGTGCCAGCAGCATTCAGCTAAACACCGGGGAGCTGTTTTTT. Protein product: CASSIQLNTGELFF. The full variable domain, its missing parts supplied by reference TRBV11-2 and TRBJ2-2, is EAGVAQSPRYKIIEKRQSVAFWCNPISGHATLYWYQQILGQGPKLLIQFQNNGVVDDSQLPKDRFSAERLKGVDSTLKIQPAKLEDSAVYLCASSIQLNTGELFFGEGSRLTVL.

V is TRBV6-1 and J is TRBJ1-2; no clear D gene. Germline V lookup: CDR1 MNHNS, CDR2 SASEGT. V was cut by 6 bases and J by 1 base, with 9 bases left in between. The CDR3 contains 13 residues. CDR3 coding DNA: TGTGCCAGCAGCCCCGGGATTAACTATGGCTACACCTTC. The encoded protein is CASSPGINYGYTF.

The chain employs TRBV5-4 and TRBJ2-2, with TRBD2 matching over 15 bases. Trimming took 4 bases from V and 7 from J; bases not matched to a gene: 2. The V gene's germline CDR1 is SGHNT and CDR2 YYREEE (reference sequence). The CDR3 extends over 15 amino acids. The CDR3 sequence is CASSPGLAGGGELFF. The CDR3 bases are TGTGCCAGCAGCCCGGGACTAGCGGGGGGCGGGGAGCTGTTTTTT.

The chain joins TRBV11-2 to TRBJ2-7; no reliable D call. The CDR3 has 12 residues. V lost 6 bases to trimming and J lost 3 bases, with 9 bases between them. Germline V CDR1 and CDR2: SGHAT, FQNNGV. The CDR3 is CASSLTLYEQYF. In DNA, the CDR3 is TGTGCCAGCAGTTTGACCCTCTACGAGCAGTACTTC.

This sequence joins TRBV5-6 and TRBJ2-7; either TRBD1 or TRBD2 may supply D (5 bases each). V was cut by 4 bases and J by 6 bases, with 20 bases left in between. Germline V CDR1 and CDR2: SGHDT, YYEEEE. This CDR3 contains 15 residues. This chain's CDR3 is CASSPPRGIVGEQYF. CDR3 DNA: TGTGCCAGCAGCCCGCCCCGGGGCATTGTTGGCGAGCAGTACTTC.

The chain's CDR3 is CASSLQAASYEQYF. In nucleotides, the CDR3 is TGCGCCAGCAGCTTGCAGGCAGCTTCCTACGAGCAGTACTTC. V and J are TRBV5-1 and TRBJ2-7; D is unclear. The V and J ends lost 1 base and 1 base respectively, with 9 bases between them. The CDR3 has 14 amino acids. Germline V gene sequence: CDR1 SGHRS, CDR2 YFSETQ. The complete variable domain, with remaining parts taken from reference TRBV5-1 and TRBJ2-7, reads KAGVTQTPRYLIKTRGQQVTLSCSPISGHRSVSWYQQTPGQGLQFLFEYFSETQRNKGNFPGRFSGRQFSNSRSEMNVSTLELGDSALYLCASSLQAASYEQYFGPGTRLTVT.

The rearrangement joins TRBV15 to TRBJ2-7; D may be TRBD1 (6 bases). Germline V gene lookup returns CDR1 LNHNV and CDR2 YYDKDF (reference sequence). Trimming pared 11 bases from V and 4 bases from J, leaving 12 bases between. The CDR3 spans 11 residues. The DNA for the CDR3 is TGTGCCGTGGGTGGACAGTACGAGCAGTACTTC. Protein product: CAVGGQYEQYF.

Turning to this clone: Mismatch with germline at one junction end may stem from a read error. The rearrangement uses TRBV7-7 and TRBJ2-1, with 7 bases identical to TRBD1. The V gene's germline CDR1 is SSHAT and CDR2 FNYEAQ (reference sequence). CDR3 length equals 13 residues. CDR3 sequence: CASSSTGLNEQFF. The CDR3 DNA is TGTGCTAGCAGCTCGACAGGGCTTAATGAGCAGTTCTTC.

The gene calls are TRBV5-6 and TRBJ2-3; 9 nucleotides align to TRBD1. The CDR3 extends over 14 amino acids. V was clipped by 5 bases and J by 5 bases; unmatched bases: 6. Germline CDR1 is SGHDT and CDR2 is YYEEEE. The CDR3 nucleotides are TGTGCCAGCAGAAACAGGGGGCATGGAGATACGCAGTATTTT. Protein: CASRNRGHGDTQYF.

This chain uses TRBV6-1 with TRBJ2-3, with no clear D. CDR3 length: 15 amino acids. The ends were cut back, 0 bases at V and 1 base at J, with 8 bases in the middle. CDR1 and CDR2 (germline): MNHNS, SASEGT. The CDR3 protein is CASSEASKGTDTQYF. Here the CDR3 DNA reads TGTGCCAGCAGTGAAGCTAGCAAGGGCACAGATACGCAGTATTTT.

This clone was recorded only once. This chain links TRBV10-3 with TRBJ1-5; weak D call: TRBD1 (5 bases). Germline CDR1 reads ENHRY; CDR2 reads SYGVKD. The CDR3 covers 17 residues. V shed 2 bases and J shed 5 bases, with 19 bases lying between them. The CDR3 nucleotides are TGTGCCATCAGTGAGGCTCCGGGGGGAACAGGATATCAGCCCCAGCATTTT. Its translation: CAISEAPGGTGYQPQHF.

This sequence joins TRBV19 and TRBJ2-7, with 7 bases fitting TRBD2. V was pared by 3 bases and J by 1 base, with 12 bases of the junction left unmatched. The CDR3 is 17 amino acids. From germline, CDR1 is LNHDA and CDR2 SQIVND (reference sequence). CDR3 residues: CASSIGGGSGRSYEQYF. The CDR3 DNA reads TGTGCCAGTAGTATTGGAGGCGGTAGCGGGCGGTCCTACGAGCAGTACTTC.

The V and J genes are TRBV18 and TRBJ1-4, with D possibly TRBD1 on 5 matching bases. Germline V lookup: CDR1 KGHSH, CDR2 LQKENI. This CDR3 comprises 11 residues. V was pared by 4 bases and J by 10 bases, with 7 bases between. The DNA of the CDR3 is TGTGCCAGCTCACTCGGGGGAAAACTGTTTTTT. Translating gives CASSLGGKLFF.

The chain recombines TRBV30 with TRBJ1-5, with D perhaps matching TRBD1 (6 bases). This CDR3 spans 13 amino acids. V lost 2 bases, J lost 8 bases, and 13 bases lay in between. The germline gives CDR1 GTSNPN, CDR2 SVGIG (reference sequence). The CDR3 here is CAWSTGGSEPQHF. CDR3 coding DNA: TGTGCCTGGAGTACGGGGGGCTCGGAGCCCCAGCATTTT.

V gene TRBV18 combines with J gene TRBJ2-5; TRBD1 aligns across 8 bases. Trimming cost V 5 bases and J 4 bases; bases outside gene matches: 9. Germline V CDR1 and CDR2: KGHSH, LQKENI. There are 15 residues in the CDR3. The CDR3 loop is CASSFQGASGETQYF. The CDR3 DNA reads TGTGCCAGCTCATTCCAGGGGGCCTCCGGAGAGACCCAGTACTTC. The full variable domain, with the rest looked up from reference TRBV18 and TRBJ2-5, is NAGVMQNPRHLVRRRGQEARLRCSPMKGHSHVYWYRQLPEEGLKFMVYLQKENIIDESGMPKERFSAEFPKEGPSILRIQQVVRGDSAAYFCASSFQGASGETQYFGPGTRLLVL.

The V call is TRBV5-1, the J call TRBJ1-2; TRBD1 agrees at 7 bases. Germline trimming cut 4 bases from V and 8 bases from J; bases unmatched to any gene: 11. CDR3 length equals 14 residues. Germline assignment: CDR1 SGHRS and CDR2 YFSETQ. The DNA for the CDR3 is TGCGCCAGCAGCCCGACGACAGGGTCCCTAGGCTACACCTTC. Its protein is CASSPTTGSLGYTF.

This clone was recorded once. The rearrangement joins TRBV6-1 to TRBJ1-5; TRBD1 matches at 8 bases. Per the germline V gene, CDR1 is MNHNS and CDR2 is SASEGT. The CDR3 length is 13 residues. The V segment lost 6 bases and the J segment 9 bases; nucleotides outside the gene matches: 7. CDR3 residues: CASSGTGNMPQHF. As DNA, the CDR3 is TGTGCCAGCAGCGGGACAGGAAATATGCCCCAGCATTTT.

The chain has TRBV19 and TRBJ2-7; D is possibly TRBD2 (5 bases). Germline-derived CDR1 and CDR2 are LNHDA and SQIVND (reference sequence). The CDR3 totals 14 residues. The germline V and J ends were trimmed by 9 bases and 2 bases, with 17 bases remaining between them. The CDR3 region has the DNA TGTGCCAGCCACCCTCGGGATGCCACCTACGAGCAGTACTTC. Translating it yields CASHPRDATYEQYF.

To note about this clone: One junction end disagrees with the germline gene, perhaps due to a read error. The CDR3 sequence: CASSPPQQGTQYF. CDR3 DNA: TGTGCCAGCAGCCCACCACAGCAAGGGACCCAGTACTTC. The V gene is TRBV7-2, the J gene TRBJ2-5; D remains unclear. The CDR3 is 13 amino acids. From germline, CDR1 is SGHTA and CDR2 FQGNSA.

This clone appeared once. V and J are TRBV5-4 and TRBJ2-3, with 8 bases that match TRBD2. The CDR3 runs 17 residues. With 2 bases clipped from V and 3 bases from J, the junction kept 11 bases outside the gene matches. Per the germline V gene, CDR1 is SGHNT and CDR2 is YYREEE (reference sequence). This chain's CDR3 is CASSFRPRSGGTDTQYF. The DNA of the CDR3 is TGTGCCAGCAGCTTCCGGCCGAGGAGCGGGGGTACAGATACGCAGTATTTT. Looking up the rest from reference TRBV5-4 and TRBJ2-3 gives the full variable domain: ETGVTQSPTHLIKTRGQQVTLRCSSQSGHNTVSWYQQALGQGPQFIFQYYREEENGRGNFPPRFSGLQFPNYSSELNVNALELDDSALYLCASSFRPRSGGTDTQYFGPGTRLTVL.

This chain connects TRBV11-2 to TRBJ2-7; the match to TRBD2 covers 7 bases. This CDR3 is built from 15 residues. V shed 6 bases and J 2 bases; nucleotides not matched to a gene: 10. In germline, CDR1 is SGHAT, CDR2 FQNNGV. The CDR3 region is CASRRRGGSPYEQYF. As DNA, the CDR3 is TGTGCCAGCAGACGGCGCGGGGGTTCCCCCTACGAGCAGTACTTC. The full variable domain, in which reference TRBV11-2 and TRBJ2-7 provide the parts outside the CDR3, is EAGVAQSPRYKIIEKRQSVAFWCNPISGHATLYWYQQILGQGPKLLIQFQNNGVVDDSQLPKDRFSAERLKGVDSTLKIQPAKLEDSAVYLCASRRRGGSPYEQYFGPGTRLTVT.